This T cell receptor beta chain was recovered during a study of blood T cell repertoires in COVID-19. TCRdb's copy holds only in-frame clones and misses some; the assay was immunoSEQ multiplex PCR. The sample holds about 220,000 clones; less than 85% are singletons and the top ten take 3% to 4%. As for this clone: Other DNA sequences in the same sample also yield this CDR3.

V was pared by 5 bases and J by 4 bases, with 4 bases of the junction left unmatched. CDR3 size: 15 residues. CDR1 is MDHEN and CDR2 is SYDVKM in the germline V gene. V is TRBV28 and J is TRBJ1-3; 11 bases align to TRBD1. This receptor was obtained from a woman older than 75 with acute or convalescent COVID-19. The sequenced sample consisted of peripheral blood. The CDR3, as DNA: TGTGCCAGCAGTCCCGGACAGGGGGCGGGAAACACCATATATTTT. It encodes CASSPGQGAGNTIYF.